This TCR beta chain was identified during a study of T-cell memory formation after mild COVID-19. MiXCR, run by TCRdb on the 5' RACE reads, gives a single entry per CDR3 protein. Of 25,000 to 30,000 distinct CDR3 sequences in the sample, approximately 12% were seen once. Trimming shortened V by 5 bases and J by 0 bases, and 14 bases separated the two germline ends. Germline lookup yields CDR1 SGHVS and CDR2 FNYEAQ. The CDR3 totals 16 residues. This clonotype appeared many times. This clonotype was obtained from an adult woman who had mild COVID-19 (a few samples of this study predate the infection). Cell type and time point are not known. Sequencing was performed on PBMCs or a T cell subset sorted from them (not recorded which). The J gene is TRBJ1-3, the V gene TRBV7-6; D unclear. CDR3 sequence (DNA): TGTGCCAGCAGCCCCCTCGGACCGACCTCTGGAAACACCATATATTTT. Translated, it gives CASSPLGPTSGNTIYF.